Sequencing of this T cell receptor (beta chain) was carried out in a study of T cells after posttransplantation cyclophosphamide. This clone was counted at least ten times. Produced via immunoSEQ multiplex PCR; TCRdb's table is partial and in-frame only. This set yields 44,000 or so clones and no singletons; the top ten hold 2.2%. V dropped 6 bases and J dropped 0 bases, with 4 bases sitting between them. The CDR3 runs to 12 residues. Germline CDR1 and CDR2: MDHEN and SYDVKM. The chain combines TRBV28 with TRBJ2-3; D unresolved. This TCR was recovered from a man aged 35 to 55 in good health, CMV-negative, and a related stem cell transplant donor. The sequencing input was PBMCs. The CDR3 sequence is CASRTSTDTQYF. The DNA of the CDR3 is TGTGCCAGCAGAACAAGCACAGATACGCAGTATTTT.